This T cell receptor (beta chain) was sequenced for a study of blood T cell repertoires in COVID-19. Study in general: Material from acute and convalescent COVID-19 was sourced from the United States, Italy and Spain. Sources were T cells, B-cell-depleted T cells, or PBMCs; the material itself was cDNA or gDNA.

Clones were sequenced by immunoSEQ multiplex PCR, and TCRdb holds only the in-frame ones, with some missing. The sample carries 80,000 to 95,000 clones, about 85% recorded once. This clone has more than one count but fewer than ten. The CDR3 runs to 11 residues. Trimming removed 3 bases at V and 4 bases at J, with 3 bases between. Material for sequencing was peripheral blood. The sequence was obtained from a man older than 75 with acute or convalescent COVID-19. The rearrangement joins TRBV12-3 or TRBV12-4 to TRBJ1-2; D unresolved. The CDR3 region has the DNA TGTGCCAGCAGTTTGGCCTATGGCTACACCTTC. Protein product: CASSLAYGYTF.